Below, 12 T cell receptor beta chains from the same sample are listed, as sequenced in a study of blood T cell repertoires in COVID-19. Some clones are missing from TCRdb's copy, which holds only in-frame ones; the method was immunoSEQ multiplex PCR. Of fewer than 200,000 clones detected, around 87% appear once; the ten largest clones hold approximately 2.7%. Source material: peripheral blood. The receptor source for this set is a man aged 35-49 years with active or convalescent COVID-19.

V usage is TRBV20-1 and J usage is TRBJ1-5; D is unclear. The germline gives CDR1 DFQATT, CDR2 SNEGSKA (reference sequence). The V end was cut by 3 bases, the J end by 3 bases, with 9 bases between. The CDR3 spans 13 residues. The CDR3 coding sequence is TGCAGTGCTAGTAAGGAGATCAATCAGCCCCAGCATTTT. Translation: CSASKEINQPQHF.

The chain carries TRBV19 and TRBJ1-6, with a possible D match to TRBD1 (6 bases). CDR1 is LNHDA and CDR2 is SQIVND in the germline V gene (reference sequence). Trimming removed 4 bases from V and 8 bases from J, with 18 bases in between. The CDR3 is 16 amino acids. CDR3 sequence: CASSNPPGAGDSPLHF. The CDR3 DNA follows: TGTGCCAGTAGTAACCCCCCCGGGGCAGGGGATTCACCCCTCCACTTT.

V gene TRBV30 combines with J gene TRBJ2-5; the D gene is possibly TRBD2 (6 bases). The V and J ends lost 0 bases and 5 bases respectively, with 10 bases between them. CDR3 length equals 13 residues. Germline V gene sequence: CDR1 GTSNPN, CDR2 SVGIG (reference sequence). In nucleotides, the CDR3 is TGTGCCTGGAGTGTACGGGGGTCCGAGACCCAGTACTTC. Encoded protein: CAWSVRGSETQYF. Variable domain in full (rest from reference TRBV30 and TRBJ2-5): SQTIHQWPATLVQPVGSPLSLECTVEGTSNPNLYWYRQAAGRGLQLLFYSVGIGQISSEVPQNLSASRPQDRQFILSSKKLLLSDSGFYLCAWSVRGSETQYFGPGTRLLVL.

This clone has a single count. This chain joins TRBV18 and TRBJ1-1, with D tentatively TRBD1 (6 bases). The ends were cut back, 1 base at V and 0 bases at J, with 15 bases in the middle. Germline V gene sequence: CDR1 KGHSH, CDR2 LQKENI. The CDR3 contains 17 residues. The CDR3 nucleotides are TGTGCCAGCTCACCACGACGGACAGCCGCCATGAACACTGAAGCTTTCTTT. Translation gives CASSPRRTAAMNTEAFF.

V is TRBV5-8 and J is TRBJ1-1; 8 bases are a match to TRBD1. The CDR3 is made up of 14 amino acids. The trim removed 3 bases at V and 0 bases at J, leaving 1 base unmatched. Germline assignment: CDR1 SGHTS and CDR2 YDEGEE. CDR3 bases: TGTGCCAGCAGCTGGGACAGGATGAACACTGAAGCTTTCTTT. Its protein product is CASSWDRMNTEAFF. The variable domain in full, completed from reference TRBV5-8 and TRBJ1-1, reads EAGVTQSPTHLIKTRGQQATLRCSPISGHTSVYWYQQALGLGLQFLLWYDEGEERNRGNFPPRFSGRQFPNYSSELNVNALELEDSALYLCASSWDRMNTEAFFGQGTRLTVV.

This clone has just a few counts. V gene TRBV7-2 combines with J gene TRBJ2-3; 7 bases fit TRBD2. Germline assignment: CDR1 SGHTA and CDR2 FQGNSA. This CDR3 comprises 17 residues. V lost 1 base and J lost 4; bases outside the gene matches: 11. This chain's CDR3 is CASSLGGTKHPADTQYF. CDR3 nucleotides: TGTGCCAGCAGCTTAGGGGGGACTAAGCATCCAGCAGATACGCAGTATTTT.

The chain carries TRBV5-5 and TRBJ2-5, with 7 bases matching TRBD2. V dropped 0 bases and J dropped 5; count of bases not matched to a gene: 1. The germline V gene encodes CDR1 SGHKS and CDR2 YYEKEE (reference sequence). The CDR3 spans 13 residues. The CDR3 bases are TGTGCCAGCAGCTTGGAACTAGCGGAGACCCAGTACTTC. It yields the protein CASSLELAETQYF. Together with reference TRBV5-5 and TRBJ2-5, the CDR3 gives the full variable domain: DAGVTQSPTHLIKTRGQQVTLRCSPISGHKSVSWYQQVLGQGPQFIFQYYEKEERGRGNFPDRFSARQFPNYSSELNVNALLLGDSALYLCASSLELAETQYFGPGTRLLVL.

The CDR3 loop reads CASSYSLVQFF. Here the CDR3 DNA reads TGTGCCAGCAGTTATAGTTTAGTGCAGTTCTTC. The rearrangement links TRBV7-2 to TRBJ2-1; D is unclear. The V gene's germline CDR1 is SGHTA and CDR2 FQGNSA. With 6 bases removed from V and 12 bases from J, the gap between germline ends came to 12 bases. The length of the CDR3 is 11 residues.

This clone was recorded only once. V gene TRBV6-6 combines with J gene TRBJ1-5, with D possibly TRBD1 on 6 matching bases. CDR3 length equals 16 residues. Germline loops: CDR1 MNHNY, CDR2 SVGAGI (reference sequence). V was pared by 7 bases and J by 0 bases, with 16 bases between. This CDR3 is CASNRAGAGSNQPQHF. The CDR3 bases are TGTGCCAGCAACAGGGCTGGGGCAGGTAGCAATCAGCCCCAGCATTTT.

The chain links TRBV28 to TRBJ2-4, with 8 bases fitting TRBD2. Unmatched junction bases numbered 5, after V lost 6 bases and J lost 1 base. Germline V CDR1 and CDR2: MDHEN, SYDVKM. This CDR3 comprises 15 residues. DNA for the CDR3: TGTGCCAGCAGCATAGCGGGGTCTGCCAAAAACATTCAGTACTTC. The encoded protein is CASSIAGSAKNIQYF.

J is TRBJ2-3 and V is TRBV7-2; D is undetermined. V shed 1 base and J shed 1 base, with 6 bases lying between them. The CDR3 loop spans 14 amino acids. Germline V CDR1 and CDR2: SGHTA, FQGNSA. The CDR3, as DNA: TGTGCCAGCAGCTTAGGGCACGGCACAGATACGCAGTATTTT. Its protein is CASSLGHGTDTQYF.

The chain links TRBV9 to TRBJ2-2, with 10 bases that match TRBD2. This CDR3 comprises 15 residues. The ends lost 3 bases at V and 1 base at J; junction bases unmatched: 0. CDR1 and CDR2 from the germline V gene are SGDLS and YYNGEE. In nucleotides, the CDR3 is TGTGCCAGCAGCGGGACTAGCGGGAACACCGGGGAGCTGTTTTTT. Protein sequence: CASSGTSGNTGELFF.